Sequencing of this TCR beta chain was carried out in a study of blood T cell repertoires in COVID-19. Study in general: Sample material is recorded as cDNA or gDNA derived from T cells, B-cell-depleted T cells, or PBMCs.

Original handling: Nucleated cell number was recorded as an estimate derived from reference gene primer amplification. Assay: immunoSEQ multiplex PCR; the TCRdb copy retains only in-frame clones and omits some. The V and J calls and clone size were taken over from that table, and D and trimming were inferred from the DNA. The sample includes fewer than 60,000 clones, around four fifths of them seen just once. Germline V gives CDR1 SGHRS, CDR2 YFSETQ. Trimming removed 4 bases from V and 3 bases from J; junction bases left unmatched: 10. CDR3 length equals 16 residues. This clone was found once. The TCR sequence derives from a man aged 65 to 85 with active COVID-19. The V gene is TRBV5-1, the J gene TRBJ2-1, with TRBD2 matching 7 bases. The sequenced sample was peripheral blood. The CDR3 loop reads CASSPDASGLYNEQFF. The CDR3 DNA reads as TGCGCCAGCAGCCCTGACGCTAGCGGCCTCTACAATGAGCAGTTCTTC.